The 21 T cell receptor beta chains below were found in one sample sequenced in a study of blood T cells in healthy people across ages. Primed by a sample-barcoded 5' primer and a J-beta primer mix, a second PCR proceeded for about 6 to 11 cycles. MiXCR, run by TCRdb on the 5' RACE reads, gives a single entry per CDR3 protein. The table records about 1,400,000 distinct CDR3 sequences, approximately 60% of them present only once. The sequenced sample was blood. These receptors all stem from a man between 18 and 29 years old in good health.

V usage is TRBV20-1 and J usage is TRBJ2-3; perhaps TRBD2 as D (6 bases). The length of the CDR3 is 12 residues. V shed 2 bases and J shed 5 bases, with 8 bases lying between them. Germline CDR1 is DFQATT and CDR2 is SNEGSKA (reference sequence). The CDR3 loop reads CSARPTRDTQYF. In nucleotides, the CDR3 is TGCAGTGCTAGACCGACTAGAGATACGCAGTATTTT.

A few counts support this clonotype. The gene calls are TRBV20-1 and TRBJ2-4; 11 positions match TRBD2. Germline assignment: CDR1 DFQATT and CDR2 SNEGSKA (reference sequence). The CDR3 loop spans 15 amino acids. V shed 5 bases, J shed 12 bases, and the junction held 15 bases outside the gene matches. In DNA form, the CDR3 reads TGCAGTGCTGCCGCGGTCTTTAGCGGGGGGGCCCCTCAGTACTTC. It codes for CSAAAVFSGGAPQYF.

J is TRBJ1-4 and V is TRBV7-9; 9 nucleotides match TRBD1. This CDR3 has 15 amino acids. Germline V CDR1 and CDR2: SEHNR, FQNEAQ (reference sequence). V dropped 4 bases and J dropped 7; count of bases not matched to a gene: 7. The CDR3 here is CASSSGTGFGEKLFF. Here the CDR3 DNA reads TGTGCCAGCAGCTCTGGGACAGGGTTCGGTGAAAAACTGTTTTTT.

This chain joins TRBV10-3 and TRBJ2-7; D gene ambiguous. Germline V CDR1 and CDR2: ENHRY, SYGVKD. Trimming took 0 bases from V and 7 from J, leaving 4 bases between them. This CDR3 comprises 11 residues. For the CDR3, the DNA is TGTGCCATCAGTGAGTCGAGAGAGCAGTACTTC. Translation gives CAISESREQYF.

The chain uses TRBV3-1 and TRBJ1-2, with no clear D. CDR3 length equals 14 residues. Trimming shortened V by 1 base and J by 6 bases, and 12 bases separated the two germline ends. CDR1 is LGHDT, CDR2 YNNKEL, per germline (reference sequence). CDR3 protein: CASSQVFGDDGYTF. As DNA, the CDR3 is TGTGCCAGCAGCCAAGTCTTTGGGGATGATGGCTACACCTTC. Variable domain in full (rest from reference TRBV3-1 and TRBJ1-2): DTAVSQTPKYLVTQMGNDKSIKCEQNLGHDTMYWYKQDSKKFLKIMFSYNNKELIINETVPNRFSPKSPDKAHLNLHINSLELGDSAVYFCASSQVFGDDGYTFGSGTRLTVV.

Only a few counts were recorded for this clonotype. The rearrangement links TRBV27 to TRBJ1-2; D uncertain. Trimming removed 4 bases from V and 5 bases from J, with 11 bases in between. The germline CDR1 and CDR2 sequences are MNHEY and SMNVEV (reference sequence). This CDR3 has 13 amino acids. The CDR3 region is CASSSPAGYGYTF. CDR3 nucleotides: TGTGCCAGCAGTTCCCCTGCAGGTTATGGCTACACCTTC.

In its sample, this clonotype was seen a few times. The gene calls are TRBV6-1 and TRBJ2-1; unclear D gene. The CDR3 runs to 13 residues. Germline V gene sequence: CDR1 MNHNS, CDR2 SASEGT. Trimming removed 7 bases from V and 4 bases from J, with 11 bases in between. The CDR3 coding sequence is TGTGCCAGCACTATATCCAGGTACAATGAGCAGTTCTTC. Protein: CASTISRYNEQFF.

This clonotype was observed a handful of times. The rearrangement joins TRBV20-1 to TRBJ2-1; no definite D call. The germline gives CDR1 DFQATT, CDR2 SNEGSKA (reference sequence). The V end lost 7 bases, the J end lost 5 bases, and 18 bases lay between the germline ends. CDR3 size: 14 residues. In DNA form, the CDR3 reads TGCAGTGTCATAAGTTTGGGTCGTGACAATGAGCAGTTCTTC. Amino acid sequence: CSVISLGRDNEQFF.

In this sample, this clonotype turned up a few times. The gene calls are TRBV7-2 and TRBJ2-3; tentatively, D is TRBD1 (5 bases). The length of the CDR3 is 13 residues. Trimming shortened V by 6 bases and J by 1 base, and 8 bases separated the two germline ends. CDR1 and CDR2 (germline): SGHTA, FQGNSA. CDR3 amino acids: CASRIGGTDTQYF. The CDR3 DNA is TGTGCCAGCAGGATAGGGGGCACAGATACGCAGTATTTT.

In DNA, the CDR3 is TGCGCCAGCCACGGAGTAAGAGGGGCCGTGAACACCGGGGAGCTGTTTTTT. Its translation is CASHGVRGAVNTGELFF. The chain employs TRBV5-1 and TRBJ2-2, with D tentatively TRBD1 or TRBD2 (5 bases each). The CDR3 spans 17 residues. The germline V and J ends were trimmed by 7 bases and 1 base, with 20 bases remaining between them. Germline V CDR1 and CDR2: SGHRS, YFSETQ. The full variable domain, its missing parts supplied by reference TRBV5-1 and TRBJ2-2, is KAGVTQTPRYLIKTRGQQVTLSCSPISGHRSVSWYQQTPGQGLQFLFEYFSETQRNKGNFPGRFSGRQFSNSRSEMNVSTLELGDSALYLCASHGVRGAVNTGELFFGEGSRLTVL.

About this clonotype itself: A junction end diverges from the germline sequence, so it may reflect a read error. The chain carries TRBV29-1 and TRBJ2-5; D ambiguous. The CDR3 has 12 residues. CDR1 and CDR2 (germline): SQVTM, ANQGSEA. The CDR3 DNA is TGCAGCGTTGTAATCCGGAACTCCGAGCAGTCCTTC. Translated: CSVVIRNSEQSF.

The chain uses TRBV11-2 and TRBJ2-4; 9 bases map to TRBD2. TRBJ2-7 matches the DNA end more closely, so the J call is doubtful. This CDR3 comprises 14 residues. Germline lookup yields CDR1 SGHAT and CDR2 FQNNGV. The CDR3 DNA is TGTGCCAGCATGCCGGTACTAGCGGGCTACGAGCAGTACTTC. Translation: CASMPVLAGYEQYF.

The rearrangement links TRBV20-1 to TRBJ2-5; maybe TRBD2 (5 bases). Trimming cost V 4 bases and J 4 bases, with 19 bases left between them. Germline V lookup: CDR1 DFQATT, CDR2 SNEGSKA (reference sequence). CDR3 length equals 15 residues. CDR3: CSAKLGSFLGETQYF. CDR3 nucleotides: TGCAGTGCTAAACTGGGGAGTTTTTTAGGAGAGACCCAGTACTTC.

Here the CDR3 reads CSAPGLIDTYEQYF. The CDR3 coding sequence is TGCAGTGCCCCGGGCTTAATCGATACCTACGAGCAGTACTTC. The V gene is TRBV20-1, the J gene TRBJ2-7, with no clear D. Germline values: CDR1 DFQATT, CDR2 SNEGSKA (reference sequence). This CDR3 region has 14 residues. V lost 6 bases and J 2 bases, leaving 17 bases between the germline ends.

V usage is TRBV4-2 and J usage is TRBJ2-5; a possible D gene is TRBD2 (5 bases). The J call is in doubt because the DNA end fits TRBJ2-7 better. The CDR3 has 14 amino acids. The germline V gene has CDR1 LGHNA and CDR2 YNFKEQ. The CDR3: CASSPEPRGYEQYF. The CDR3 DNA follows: TGTGCCAGCAGCCCCGAACCACGGGGATACGAGCAGTACTTC.

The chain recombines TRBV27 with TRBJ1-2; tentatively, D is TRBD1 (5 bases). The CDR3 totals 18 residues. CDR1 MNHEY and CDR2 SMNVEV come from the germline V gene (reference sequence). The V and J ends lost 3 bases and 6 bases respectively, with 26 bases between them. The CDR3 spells CASSFVDHETGIWNGYTF. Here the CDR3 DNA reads TGTGCCAGCAGTTTTGTCGACCACGAAACAGGAATATGGAATGGCTACACCTTC.

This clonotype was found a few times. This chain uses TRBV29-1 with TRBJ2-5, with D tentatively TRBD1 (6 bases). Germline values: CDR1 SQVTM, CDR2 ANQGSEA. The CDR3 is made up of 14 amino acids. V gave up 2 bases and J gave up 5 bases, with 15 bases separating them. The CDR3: CSVEKAGDGETQYF. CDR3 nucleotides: TGCAGCGTTGAAAAAGCAGGGGATGGGGAGACCCAGTACTTC.

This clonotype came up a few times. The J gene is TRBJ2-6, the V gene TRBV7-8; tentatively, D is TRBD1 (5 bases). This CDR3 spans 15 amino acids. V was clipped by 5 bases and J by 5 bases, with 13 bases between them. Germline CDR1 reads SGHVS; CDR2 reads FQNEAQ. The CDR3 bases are TGTGCCAGCAGCCCAGGGCCATTAAGGGCCAACGTCCTGACTTTC. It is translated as CASSPGPLRANVLTF.

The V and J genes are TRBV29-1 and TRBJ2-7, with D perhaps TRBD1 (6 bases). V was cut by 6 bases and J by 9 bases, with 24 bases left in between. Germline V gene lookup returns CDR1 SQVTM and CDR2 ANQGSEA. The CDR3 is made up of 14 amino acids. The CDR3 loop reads CSVARGSHDLVQYF. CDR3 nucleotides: TGCAGCGTGGCGAGGGGGAGCCATGACTTGGTGCAGTACTTC.

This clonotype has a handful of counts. CDR3 amino acids: CASSLEGLPSDEQFF. The CDR3 nucleotides read TGTGCCAGCAGCTTAGAGGGTCTACCATCGGATGAGCAGTTCTTC. The chain combines TRBV7-2 with TRBJ2-1; D not resolved. CDR1 is SGHTA, CDR2 FQGNSA, per germline. The CDR3 runs 15 residues. V was trimmed by 1 base and J by 8 bases, leaving 15 bases between them.

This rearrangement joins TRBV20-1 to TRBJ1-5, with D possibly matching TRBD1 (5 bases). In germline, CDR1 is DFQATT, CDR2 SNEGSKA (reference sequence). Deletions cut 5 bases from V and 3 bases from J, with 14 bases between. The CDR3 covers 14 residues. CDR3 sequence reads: CSAPSREINQPQHF. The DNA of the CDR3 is TGCAGTGCTCCTAGCAGGGAAATCAATCAGCCCCAGCATTTT.